The T cell receptor delta chain described here comes from a study of gamma-delta chains in newborns, infants, children. As for the study in general: Innate gammadelta T cells reportedly expand polyclonally right after birth, driven by microbial exposure, per the title.

TCRdb made new clone calls on the reads using CATT. The table lists over 950 delta-chain clones, roughly 1% of them singletons. The germline CDR1 and CDR2 sequences are GEAIGNYY and EKD. V lost 3 bases and J 0 bases, leaving 16 bases between the germline ends. The CDR3 has 16 residues. Details on this clone: The TCRdb protein comes from a much larger clone and disagrees with this DNA's translation at residue 9, likely due to a read error; the protein given here is derived from the DNA.

This clonotype was sampled from a child in good health. The chain links TRDV2 to TRDJ1; weak D call: TRDD3 (6 bases). Sequences were obtained from blood. The CDR3 bases are TGTGCCTGTGACGCCCTTGGGGGTCGACACACCGATAAACTCATCTTT. It specifies CACDALGGRHTDKLIF.